This TCR beta chain was documented in a study of cytotoxic CD8 clonotypes in ibrutinib-treated CLL. The junction had 6 bases not matched to a gene; V was cut back by 8 bases and J by 0 bases. This CDR3 is 14 amino acids long. CDR1 and CDR2 (germline): LNHDA, SQIVND (reference sequence). The method was immunoSEQ multiplex PCR; TCRdb's version includes in-frame clones alone and lacks a portion of them. The table lists some 25,000 clones, approximately 81% of them singletons. The rearrangement links TRBV19 to TRBJ1-1; 7 nucleotides align to TRBD1. Sequencing used PBMCs, obtained before ibrutinib treatment. This TCR derives from a human donor with chronic lymphocytic leukemia. The CDR3 sequence: CASQSDRLNTEAFF. The CDR3 DNA reads TGTGCCAGTCAGTCGGACAGGTTGAACACTGAAGCTTTCTTT.